The 18 T cell receptor beta chains presented below share a single source sample, sequenced in a study of blood T cell repertoires in COVID-19. This table comes from immunoSEQ multiplex PCR, and its TCRdb copy is limited to in-frame clones, with some not included. The table has nearly 100,000 clones, about 80% seen once; the top ten hold 10%. The sample comprised peripheral blood. The receptors originated from a man in his 70s with acute or convalescent COVID-19.

The chain uses TRBV5-6 and TRBJ1-6, with TRBD1 identical over 7 bases. V lost 7 bases and J lost 7; bases outside the gene matches: 11. In germline, CDR1 is SGHDT, CDR2 YYEEEE. This CDR3 region has 15 residues. CDR3 DNA: TGTGCCAGCGGCACTCGGGACAGCTACAATTCACCCCTCCACTTT. Translation: CASGTRDSYNSPLHF.

A few counts support this clone. The chain has TRBV7-9 and TRBJ1-2; TRBD1 is a possible D gene (5 bases). CDR1 is SEHNR and CDR2 is FQNEAQ in the germline V gene (reference sequence). CDR3 size: 14 residues. V was clipped by 1 base and J by 2 bases, with 8 bases between them. The CDR3 DNA reads TGTGCCAGCAGCTTAGAGGGGCAGAACTATGGCTACACCTTC. Protein sequence: CASSLEGQNYGYTF.

J is TRBJ2-1 and V is TRBV5-8; 8 nucleotides align to TRBD2. Germline assignment: CDR1 SGHTS and CDR2 YDEGEE. The V and J ends lost 4 bases and 4 bases, in that order; junction bases with no gene match: 7. The CDR3 has 15 residues. This chain's CDR3 is CASSPTSGAYNEQFF. CDR3 nucleotides: TGTGCCAGCAGCCCTACTAGCGGAGCATACAATGAGCAGTTCTTC.

This clone was observed a handful of times. V usage is TRBV5-1 and J usage is TRBJ1-3; D remains ambiguous. V lost 4 bases and J lost 2, with 22 bases in between. Germline CDR1 reads SGHRS; CDR2 reads YFSETQ. This CDR3 spans 18 amino acids. Written as DNA, the CDR3 is TGCGCCAGCAGCCCAGATGGTTCGGTTGTGGGAGCTGGAAACACCATATATTTT. Residues: CASSPDGSVVGAGNTIYF.

The count of this clone is one. The gene calls are TRBV2 and TRBJ2-1; the D gene is possibly TRBD2 (5 bases). V gave up 1 base and J gave up 0 bases, with 7 bases separating them. This CDR3 is 15 amino acids long. The germline CDR1 and CDR2 sequences are SNHLY and FYNNEI. The CDR3, as DNA: TGTGCCAGCAGTGAAGATGCGGGCTCCTACAATGAGCAGTTCTTC. It specifies CASSEDAGSYNEQFF.

The chain links TRBV3-1 (or the pseudogene TRBV3-2) to TRBJ1-1; D is uncertain. Germline V gene sequence: CDR1 LGHDT, CDR2 YNNKEL (reference sequence). There are 16 residues in the CDR3. Between the trimmed V and J ends, which lost 2 bases and 1 base, there was a span of 14 bases. The chain's CDR3 is CASSQLQARKNTEAFF. In DNA, the CDR3 is TGTGCCAGCAGCCAACTTCAGGCACGGAAGAACACTGAAGCTTTCTTT.

V and J are TRBV18 and TRBJ1-1, with D maybe TRBD1 (6 bases). The CDR3 consists of 13 residues. Germline V gene sequence: CDR1 KGHSH, CDR2 LQKENI. Trimming pared 8 bases from V and 4 bases from J, leaving 14 bases between. The chain's CDR3 is CASHAGAGTEAFF. The CDR3 nucleotides are TGTGCCAGCCACGCGGGGGCCGGCACTGAAGCTTTCTTT.

This clone was detected a few times. The rearrangement joins TRBV3-1 (or the pseudogene TRBV3-2) to TRBJ2-7, with a possible D match to TRBD1 (5 bases). This CDR3 spans 12 amino acids. The germline V gene encodes CDR1 LGHDT and CDR2 YNNKEL (reference sequence). V was shortened by 4 bases and J by 11 bases, with 15 bases between the two germline ends. The CDR3 reads CASSPRWGGKYF. The CDR3 coding sequence is TGTGCCAGCAGCCCCCGGTGGGGCGGCAAGTACTTC.

The chain couples TRBV28 to TRBJ2-2; possibly TRBD2 for D (5 bases). CDR1 is MDHEN and CDR2 is SYDVKM in the germline V gene. Trimming pared 7 bases from V and 2 bases from J, leaving 23 bases between. The CDR3 covers 18 residues. The DNA of the CDR3 is TGTGCCAGCAAGCTGCCGGGAACTGTGGGTACTAACACCGGGGAGCTGTTTTTT. Translating gives CASKLPGTVGTNTGELFF. Using reference TRBV28 and TRBJ2-2 for the parts outside the CDR3, the full variable domain is DVKVTQSSRYLVKRTGEKVFLECVQDMDHENMFWYRQDPGLGLRLIYFSYDVKMKEKGDIPEGYSVSREKKERFSLILESASTNQTSMYLCASKLPGTVGTNTGELFFGEGSRLTVL.

The chain carries TRBV28 and TRBJ2-3; TRBD2 matches at 13 bases. The germline CDR1 and CDR2 sequences are MDHEN and SYDVKM. This CDR3 region has 18 residues. Trimming at V came to 6 bases and at J to 2 bases, leaving 11 bases not matched to a gene. CDR3 sequence reads: CASSKRTSGRLVTDTQYF. In DNA form, the CDR3 reads TGTGCCAGCAGCAAGCGGACTAGCGGGAGACTCGTCACAGATACGCAGTATTTT.

The rearrangement uses TRBV4-2 and TRBJ1-5; 8 nucleotides line up with TRBD1. CDR1 and CDR2 (germline): LGHNA, YNFKEQ. The CDR3 runs to 16 residues. With 3 bases clipped from V and 3 bases from J, the junction kept 7 bases outside the gene matches. The CDR3 spells CASSHLTGGNNQPQHF. The CDR3 DNA follows: TGTGCCAGCAGCCACCTAACAGGGGGTAACAATCAGCCCCAGCATTTT.

The V gene is TRBV6-5, the J gene TRBJ2-6, with D possibly matching TRBD1 (5 bases). CDR3 size: 13 residues. Per the germline V gene, CDR1 is MNHEY and CDR2 is SVGAGI. The germline V and J ends were trimmed by 8 bases and 1 base, with 6 bases remaining between them. The CDR3 nucleotides are TGTGCCAGCCAGGGTTCTGGGGCCAACGTCCTGACTTTC. Its protein product is CASQGSGANVLTF.

V usage is TRBV7-9 and J usage is TRBJ2-1; tentative D call: TRBD2 (6 bases). V was shortened by 5 bases and J by 5 bases, with 19 bases between the two germline ends. This CDR3 region has 16 residues. Germline loops: CDR1 SEHNR, CDR2 FQNEAQ (reference sequence). In nucleotides, the CDR3 is TGTGCCAGCAGCCCAGGGCGGTCGGGAGCCGACAATGAGCAGTTCTTC. The encoded protein is CASSPGRSGADNEQFF.

This chain connects TRBV15 to TRBJ2-1; TRBD1 matches at 7 bases. CDR3 length: 15 residues. CDR1 and CDR2 (germline): LNHNV, YYDKDF (reference sequence). Unmatched junction bases numbered 11, after V lost 4 bases and J lost 8 bases. The DNA of the CDR3 is TGTGCCACCAGCAAAACGGGACAGCCGAGGGATGAGCAGTTCTTC. Translated, it gives CATSKTGQPRDEQFF.

The chain is built from TRBV2 and TRBJ1-1, with no clear D. Trimming cost V 3 bases and J 4 bases, with 9 bases left between them. Germline V lookup: CDR1 SNHLY, CDR2 FYNNEI. The CDR3 length is 13 residues. CDR3 amino acids: CASSEAGSTEAFF. Written as DNA, the CDR3 is TGTGCCAGCAGTGAGGCGGGAAGCACTGAAGCTTTCTTT.

The gene calls are TRBV7-9 and TRBJ1-3, with D possibly being TRBD1 (6 bases). The CDR3 loop spans 16 amino acids. The germline CDR1 and CDR2 sequences are SEHNR and FQNEAQ (reference sequence). Trimming cost V 3 bases and J 7 bases, with 19 bases left between them. Here the CDR3 reads CASSFRAGTRRNTIYF. The CDR3 nucleotides read TGTGCCAGCAGCTTCAGAGCCGGGACAAGGAGGAACACCATATATTTT. Drawing the rest from reference TRBV7-9 and TRBJ1-3, the complete variable domain is DTGVSQNPRHKITKRGQNVTFRCDPISEHNRLYWYRQTLGQGPEFLTYFQNEAQLEKSRLLSDRFSAERPKGSFSTLEIQRTEQGDSAMYLCASSFRAGTRRNTIYFGEGSWLTVV.

The rearrangement uses TRBV18 and TRBJ2-7; D unclear. Germline CDR1 KGHSH, CDR2 LQKENI. CDR3 length: 13 amino acids. V gave up 6 bases and J gave up 1 base, with 10 bases separating them. CDR3 coding DNA: TGTGCCAGCTCCCTCCCCGAGTCCTACGAGCAGTACTTC. It translates to CASSLPESYEQYF.

This chain connects TRBV10-1 to TRBJ2-7; D uncertain. Germline V gene sequence: CDR1 WNHNN, CDR2 SYGVQD (reference sequence). V lost 4 bases to trimming and J lost 6 bases, with 13 bases between them. CDR3 length: 13 residues. The CDR3, as DNA: TGCGCCAGCAGTGGTAGCAGCTCCCGCGAGCAGTACTTC. Translating it yields CASSGSSSREQYF.